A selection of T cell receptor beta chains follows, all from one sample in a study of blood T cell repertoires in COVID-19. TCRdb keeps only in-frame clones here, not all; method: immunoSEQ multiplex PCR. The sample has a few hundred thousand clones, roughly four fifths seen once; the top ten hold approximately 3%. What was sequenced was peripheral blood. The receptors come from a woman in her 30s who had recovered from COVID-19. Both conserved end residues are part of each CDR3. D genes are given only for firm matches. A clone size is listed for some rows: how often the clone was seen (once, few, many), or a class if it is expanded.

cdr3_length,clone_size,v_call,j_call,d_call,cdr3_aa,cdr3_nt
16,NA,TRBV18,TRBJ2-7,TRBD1,CASSPTGNLLSYEQYF,TGTGCCAGCTCACCGACAGGGAACCTACTCTCCTACGAGCAGTACTTC
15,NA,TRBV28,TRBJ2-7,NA,CASSLPRHGTYEQYF,TGTGCCAGCAGTCTGCCGCGACACGGAACCTACGAGCAGTACTTC
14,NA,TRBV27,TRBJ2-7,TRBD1,CASSQGVKTYEQYF,TGTGCCAGCAGCCAGGGGGTCAAAACCTACGAGCAGTACTTC
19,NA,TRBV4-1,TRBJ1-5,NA,CASSQGIGRGRPPDQPQHF,TGCGCCAGCAGCCAAGGAATCGGCAGGGGAAGGCCCCCGGATCAGCCCCAGCATTTT
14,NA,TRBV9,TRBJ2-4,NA,CASSPRPTRDIQYF,TGTGCCAGCTCCCCCAGGCCCACCCGAGACATTCAGTACTTC
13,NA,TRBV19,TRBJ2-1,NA,CASSRSGLHEQFF,TGTGCCAGTAGTAGGTCAGGGCTCCATGAGCAGTTCTTC
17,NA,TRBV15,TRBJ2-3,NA,CATSSGVRRSSTDTQYF,TGTGCCACCAGCAGTGGAGTTCGCCGGTCCTCCACAGATACGCAGTATTTT
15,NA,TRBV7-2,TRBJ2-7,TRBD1,CASSSPDQGVYEQYF,TGTGCCAGCAGCTCCCCCGACCAGGGGGTCTACGAGCAGTACTTC
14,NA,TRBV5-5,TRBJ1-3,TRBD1,CASSIGTAGNTIYF,TGTGCCAGCAGCATAGGGACAGCAGGAAACACCATATATTTT
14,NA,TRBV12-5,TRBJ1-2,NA,CASGFAGIGNGYTF,TGTGCTAGTGGTTTCGCAGGTATAGGTAATGGCTACACCTTC
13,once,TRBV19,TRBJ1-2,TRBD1,CASTTGVNYGYTF,TGTGCCAGTACGACAGGGGTCAACTATGGCTACACCTTC
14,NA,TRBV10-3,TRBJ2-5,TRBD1,CAISGQGADETQYF,TGTGCCATCAGTGGACAGGGGGCGGACGAGACCCAGTACTTC
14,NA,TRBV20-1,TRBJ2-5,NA,CSASPRTGLETQYF,TGCAGTGCTAGTCCGAGGACTGGATTGGAGACCCAGTACTTC
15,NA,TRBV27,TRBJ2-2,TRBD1,CASSTGGRNTGELFF,TGTGCCAGCAGTACAGGGGGAAGGAACACCGGGGAGCTGTTTTTT
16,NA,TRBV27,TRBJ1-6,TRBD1,CASSHLQTGLNSPLHF,TGTGCCAGCAGCCATCTACAGACAGGGCTGAATTCACCCCTCCACTTT
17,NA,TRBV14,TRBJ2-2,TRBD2,CASSQSLTSGLAGELFF,TGTGCCAGCAGCCAAAGTTTAACTAGCGGGTTAGCCGGGGAGCTGTTTTTT
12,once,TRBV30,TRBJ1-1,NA,CAWDPGNTEAFF,TGTGCCTGGGACCCAGGGAATACTGAAGCTTTCTTT
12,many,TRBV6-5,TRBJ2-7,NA,CASKDRRGEQYF,TGTGCCAGCAAGGACCGGCGGGGCGAGCAGTACTTC
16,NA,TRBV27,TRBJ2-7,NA,CASSLSKAAVAYEQYF,TGTGCCAGCAGTTTATCGAAGGCGGCGGTGGCCTACGAGCAGTACTTC
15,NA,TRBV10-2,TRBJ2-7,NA,CASSGPGSDSYEQYF,TGCGCCAGCAGTGGGCCGGGATCCGATTCCTACGAGCAGTACTTC
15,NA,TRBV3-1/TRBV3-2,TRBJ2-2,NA,CASSRNIAETGELFF,TGTGCCAGCAGTCGGAATATAGCAGAAACCGGGGAGCTGTTTTTT
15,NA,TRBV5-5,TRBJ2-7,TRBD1,CASSFATTGINEQYF,TGTGCCAGCAGCTTTGCCACGACAGGGATTAACGAGCAGTACTTC
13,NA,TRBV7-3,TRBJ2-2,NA,CASSSGGAGELFF,TGTGCCAGCAGCTCCGGAGGGGCCGGGGAGCTGTTTTTT
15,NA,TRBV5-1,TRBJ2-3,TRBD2,CASSLVGLVTDTQYF,TGCGCCAGCAGCTTGGTAGGACTAGTCACAGATACGCAGTATTTT
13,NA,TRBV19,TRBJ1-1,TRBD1,CASRRQGDTEAFF,TGTGCCAGTAGGCGGCAGGGGGACACTGAAGCTTTCTTT
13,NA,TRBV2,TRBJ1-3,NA,CASSEDGGNTIYF,TGTGCCAGCAGTGAAGACGGTGGAAACACCATATATTTT
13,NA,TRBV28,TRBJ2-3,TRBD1,CASRGQGADTQYF,TGTGCCAGCAGGGGACAGGGGGCGGATACGCAGTATTTT
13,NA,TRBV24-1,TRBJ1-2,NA,CATSDPQGRGYTF,TGTGCCACCAGTGATCCTCAGGGGAGAGGCTACACCTTC
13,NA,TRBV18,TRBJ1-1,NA,CASSSDSNTEAFF,TGTGCCAGCTCATCAGACAGTAACACTGAAGCTTTCTTT
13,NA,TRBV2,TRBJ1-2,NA,CASRGDTGNGYTF,TGTGCCAGCAGGGGGGATACAGGGAATGGCTACACCTTC
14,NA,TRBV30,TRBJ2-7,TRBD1,CAWSTGQGSYEQYF,TGTGCCTGGAGTACGGGACAGGGTTCCTACGAGCAGTACTTC
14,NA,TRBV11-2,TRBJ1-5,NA,CASSLGRFNQPQHF,TGTGCCAGCAGCTTAGGCCGGTTCAATCAGCCCCAGCATTTT
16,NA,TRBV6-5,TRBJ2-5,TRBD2,CASSSWTSGSGETQYF,TGTGCCAGCAGTTCCTGGACTAGCGGGAGTGGAGAGACCCAGTACTTC
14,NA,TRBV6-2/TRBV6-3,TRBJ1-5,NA,CASSFDGEYEPQHF,TGTGCCAGCAGCTTCGACGGGGAGTACGAGCCCCAGCATTTT
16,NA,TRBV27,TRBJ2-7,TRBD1,CASTPGTTGGVHEQYF,TGTGCCAGCACTCCGGGCACTACAGGGGGCGTCCACGAGCAGTACTTC
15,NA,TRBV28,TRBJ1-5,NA,CASSSGSYSNQPQHF,TGTGCCAGCAGTTCAGGCAGTTATAGCAATCAGCCCCAGCATTTT
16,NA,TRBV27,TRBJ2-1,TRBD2,CASSFRPSGTYNEQFF,TGTGCCAGCAGTTTTCGGCCTAGCGGGACTTACAATGAGCAGTTCTTC
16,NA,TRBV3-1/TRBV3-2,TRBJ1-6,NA,CASSQEAGASNSPLHF,TGTGCCAGCAGCCAAGAGGCAGGGGCCTCTAATTCACCCCTCCACTTT
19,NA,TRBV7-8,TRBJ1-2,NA,CASSLVRAGIQKPNYGYTF,TGTGCCAGCAGCTTAGTCCGTGCAGGGATTCAAAAGCCTAACTATGGCTACACCTTC
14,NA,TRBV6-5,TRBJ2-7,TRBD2,CASRASGGTYEQYF,TGTGCCAGCAGAGCTAGCGGGGGGACCTACGAGCAGTACTTC
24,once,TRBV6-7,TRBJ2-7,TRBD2,CASSYSGTTLYSNEEKKGPYEQYF,TGTGCCAGCAGTTACTCGGGGACTACCCTTTACAGTAACGAGGAAAAGAAGGGCCCCTACGAGCAGTACTTC
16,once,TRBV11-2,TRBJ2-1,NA,CASSHVRAQGAGEQFF,TGTGCCAGCAGTCACGTTCGGGCTCAGGGAGCGGGTGAGCAGTTCTTC
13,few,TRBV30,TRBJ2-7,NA,CAWSPGAGYEQYF,TGTGCCTGGAGTCCCGGGGCGGGGTACGAGCAGTACTTC
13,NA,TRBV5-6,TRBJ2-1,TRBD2,CASSPTSGVVQFF,TGTGCCAGCAGCCCGACTAGCGGGGTGGTGCAGTTCTTC
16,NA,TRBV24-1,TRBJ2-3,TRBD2,CATSDFGGGRADTQYF,TGTGCCACCAGTGATTTCGGTGGGGGGAGGGCAGATACGCAGTATTTT
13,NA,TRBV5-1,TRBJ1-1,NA,CASSLVTVTEAFF,TGCGCCAGCAGCTTGGTTACAGTCACTGAAGCTTTCTTT
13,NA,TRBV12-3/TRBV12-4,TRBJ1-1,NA,CASSLRGSTEAFF,TGTGCCAGCAGTTTGCGGGGGAGCACTGAAGCTTTCTTT
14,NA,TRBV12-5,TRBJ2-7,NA,CASGSGTQAYEQYF,TGTGCTAGTGGTTCGGGGACACAGGCCTACGAGCAGTACTTC
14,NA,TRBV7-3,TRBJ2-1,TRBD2,CASSSSKREYEQFF,TGTGCCAGCAGCTCGTCTAAGCGGGAGTATGAGCAGTTCTTC
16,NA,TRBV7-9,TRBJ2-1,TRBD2,CASSPPTSGFYNEQFF,TGTGCCAGCAGCCCCCCGACTAGCGGGTTTTACAATGAGCAGTTCTTC
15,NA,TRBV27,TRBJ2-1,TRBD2,CATSRSGTSGREQFF,TGTGCCACCTCACGGTCCGGGACTAGCGGGAGAGAGCAGTTCTTC